This TCR beta chain appears in the sequencing data of a study of control samples from healthy donors and cancer patients. The repertoire was sequenced with immunoSEQ multiplex PCR; TCRdb's copy has only in-frame clones and lacks some. The sample contains about 48,000 clones, 93% of which appear only once. Trimming took 2 bases from V and 3 from J, leaving 8 bases between them. This CDR3 contains 12 residues. From germline, CDR1 is SQVTM and CDR2 ANQGSEA. The chain uses TRBV29-1 and TRBJ2-7, with no clear D. The clonotype comes from a woman between 50 and 59 years old with head and neck cancer. The sample consisted of PBMCs. The CDR3 is CSVELGRYEQYF. The CDR3 DNA sequence: TGCAGCGTTGAACTCGGCCGCTACGAGCAGTACTTC.